The entry that follows covers one TCR beta chain sequence. Its antigen specificity is not known. No base qualities exist here, and no much larger clone lies one base off it. At one collaborating source in Seattle, patients were enrolled during active infection and were followed longitudinally through the course of disease. Each collaborating institution followed its own protocols to collect whole blood in K2EDTA tubes. For TCRbeta analysis, collaborators shipped samples in one of three forms: frozen whole blood, isolated PBMCs, or DNA extracted from either of those sample types. This sample is drawn from a study of blood T cell repertoires in COVID-19 (TCRdb year 2020). Study-level background: Samples from collaborators originated in the United States, Italy and Spain and spanned both the acute and convalescent phases of COVID-19. The dataset comprised deeply sampled blood TCRbeta repertoires from subjects exposed to, actively infected with, or recovered from COVID-19. A freely available public database, intended as a resource for researchers studying the immune response to SARS-CoV-2, is where the repertoires were released. The material from the prospective study consisted of cDNA or gDNA derived from T cells, B-cell-depleted T cells, or PBMCs. Where available, HLA class I and class II types were taken from metadata supplied by the sample provider and were not determined by assay-based typing. Samples came from the ongoing ImmuneRACE study (first 160 participants) plus 1,254 subjects from 6 global collaborators. Nearly every sample came with metadata listing a de-identified subject ID, COVID-19 status, age in years and sex. What the work shows at the level of the full study, not this receptor alone: How much clinical and demographic metadata was included differed by source and by participant, and the metadata was provided uncurated.

The immunoSEQ Assay, a bias-controlled multiplex PCR, was used to amplify TCRbeta CDR3 regions from genomic DNA. The paper's data handling went like this. The number of nucleated cells in each sample was estimated from the amplification of reference gene primers within the assay. Sequence reads were collapsed and filtered to measure the absolute abundance of every unique TCRbeta CDR3 rearrangement. Productive Simpson clonality was computed per sample as the square root of Simpson's diversity index over productive rearrangements. TCRdb obtained this table from immuneACCESS and retained in-frame rearrangements with V and J assigned. These tables miss some clones; where compared with another copy, unresolved V genes account for less than half of the shortfall, and the remainder is unexplained. Clone size and V and J calls were adopted from that table, with D and trimming inferred from the DNA. This sample comprises some 200,000 clones, about nine tenths of them detected only once. The ten largest clones represent around 9.9% of the sample.

The receptor was isolated from a woman in her fifties or sixties with COVID-19, enrolled during active disease. Sequencing was done on a sample of peripheral blood.

Read as DNA, the sequence is TGCAGCGTCACGCTAGCGGGAGGTAACACCGGGGAGCTGTTTTTT. Translated, it reads CSVTLAGGNTGELFF. In this chain, TRBV29-1 is recombined with TRBJ2-2; 11 bases in between match TRBD2. V has 6 bases trimmed and J has 2 bases trimmed; junction bases matching no gene number 5. The germline V gene yields SQVTM for CDR1 and ANQGSEA for CDR2. From the cysteine up to the phenylalanine, the CDR3 has a length of 15 residues. Only the CDR3 region is kept as DNA, spanning 45 bases read in frame from base 1.